The present T cell receptor (beta chain) was sequenced within a study of T-cell reconstitution after alpha-beta-depleted transplantation in children. Preparation of the TCRbeta library was carried out with unique molecular identifiers. TCRdb recomputed calls from the PCR reads with MiXCR, one row per CDR3 protein. The table lists approximately 490,000 distinct CDR3 sequences, more than 9% of them singletons, with around 2% in the top ten. Turning to this clonotype: Its specificity is not known.

Findings and caveats of the study: T-cell counts and diversity at one year following transplant were attributed mainly to newly produced T cells. Elevated TCRbeta diversity at day 60 was traced, in some patients, to surviving recipient T cells and thymic progenitors. At around two months after transplant, the alpha-beta T cells were reportedly derived from several hundred expanded clones that came from non-depleted graft cells.

The V gene end was trimmed by 1 base and the J gene end by 10 bases; junction bases not matched to a gene: 4. Germline assignment: CDR1 SEHNR and CDR2 FQNEAQ (reference sequence). The length of the CDR3 is 15 residues. The chain has TRBV7-9 and TRBJ1-6, with 10 bases matching TRBD1. The TCR originated in a child under 10 years old with inherited bone marrow failure, due to receive a stem cell transplant. The specimen was PBMCs, collected before TCRalphabeta/CD19-depleted stem cell transplant. The CDR3 bases are TGTGCCAGCAGCTTAGAAGGACAGGGGGGCTCACCCCTCCACTTT. It encodes CASSLEGQGGSPLHF.